Shown below are 20 T cell receptor beta chains from a single sample sequenced in a study of blood T cell repertoires in COVID-19. Profiling relied on immunoSEQ multiplex PCR, and the TCRdb table lists in-frame clones only, not all of them. The repertoire holds 190,000 or so clones, with about 90% as singletons. The sequencing sample was made of PBMCs or T cells enriched from blood (not recorded which). The origin of the receptors is a woman in her thirties who had recovered from COVID-19.

This clone was detected only a few times. V usage is TRBV19 and J usage is TRBJ1-5; 7 bases line up with TRBD1. CDR1 is LNHDA and CDR2 is SQIVND in the germline V gene (reference sequence). The junction had 6 bases not matched to a gene; V was cut back by 6 bases and J by 1 base. The CDR3 is 15 residues long. CDR3 coding DNA: TGTGCCAGTAGAATCACAGGGGCGAGCAATCAGCCCCAGCATTTT. Translating it yields CASRITGASNQPQHF. The full variable domain, with the rest looked up from reference TRBV19 and TRBJ1-5, is DGGITQSPKYLFRKEGQNVTLSCEQNLNHDAMYWYRQDPGQGLRLIYYSQIVNDFQKGDIAEGYSVSREKKESFPLTVTSAQKNPTAFYLCASRITGASNQPQHFGDGTRLSIL.

This chain joins TRBV7-8 and TRBJ1-3; TRBD1 is a possible D gene (6 bases). CDR1 is SGHVS and CDR2 is FQNEAQ in the germline V gene. Trimming left V 1 base short and J 3 bases short, with 10 bases between. The CDR3 consists of 15 residues. CDR3 in DNA: TGTGCCAGCAGCTTAGACAGGGACAATGGAAACACCATATATTTT. Translating it yields CASSLDRDNGNTIYF. The variable domain in full, completed from reference TRBV7-8 and TRBJ1-3, reads GAGVSQSPRYKVAKRGQDVALRCDPISGHVSLFWYQQALGQGPEFLTYFQNEAQLDKSGLPSDRFFAERPEGSVSTLKIQRTQQEDSAVYLCASSLDRDNGNTIYFGEGSWLTVV.

The chain links TRBV27 to TRBJ1-1; D might be TRBD1 (6 bases). Trimming removed 11 bases from V and 7 bases from J, with 14 bases in between. CDR1 is MNHEY, CDR2 SMNVEV, per germline (reference sequence). This CDR3 has 11 amino acids. The CDR3 nucleotides are TGTGCCGTGGGGGCGGGCGGTGAAGCTTTCTTT. Its protein product is CAVGAGGEAFF.

The chain uses TRBV28 and TRBJ2-3; D remains unclear. Trimming removed 3 bases at V and 4 bases at J, with 11 bases between. This CDR3 is 14 amino acids long. From germline, CDR1 is MDHEN and CDR2 SYDVKM. The CDR3 bases are TGTGCCAGCAGTTTCCCTTCAGTCCCAGATACGCAGTATTTT. Its translation is CASSFPSVPDTQYF.

This chain joins TRBV27 and TRBJ2-1; D may be TRBD1 (5 bases). With 2 bases removed from V and 7 bases from J, the gap between germline ends came to 6 bases. The germline CDR1 and CDR2 sequences are MNHEY and SMNVEV (reference sequence). CDR3 length equals 12 residues. The CDR3 region has the DNA TGTGCCAGCAGTTTACGGACAAATGAGCAGTTCTTC. This encodes CASSLRTNEQFF.

V is TRBV9 and J is TRBJ2-3; D is unclear. V gave up 2 bases and J gave up 0 bases, with 7 bases separating them. The CDR3 extends over 14 amino acids. Germline CDR1 is SGDLS and CDR2 is YYNGEE. The DNA for the CDR3 is TGTGCCAGCAGCGTTTTCTCTAGCACAGATACGCAGTATTTT. Translation gives CASSVFSSTDTQYF.

The V call is TRBV19, the J call TRBJ1-2, with TRBD1 matching 9 bases. CDR3 length: 17 amino acids. Per the germline V gene, CDR1 is LNHDA and CDR2 is SQIVND (reference sequence). J was trimmed by 6 bases and V by 3 bases; bases with no gene match: 14. CDR3 sequence (DNA): TGTGCCAGTAGTATCACCCCACAGGGGGCGTATTTCGATGGCTACACCTTC. The encoded protein is CASSITPQGAYFDGYTF.

The rearrangement links TRBV7-8 to TRBJ2-3, with 9 bases identical to TRBD1. V was clipped by 3 bases and J by 3 bases; unmatched bases: 10. Germline V CDR1 and CDR2: SGHVS, FQNEAQ. This CDR3 comprises 17 residues. CDR3: CASSFTLGTGSTDTQYF. In DNA, the CDR3 is TGTGCCAGCAGCTTCACCCTAGGGACAGGGTCAACAGATACGCAGTATTTT.

The chain links TRBV6-2 or TRBV6-3 to TRBJ2-7, with TRBD1 as a possible D gene (6 bases). CDR3 size: 13 residues. In germline, CDR1 is MNHEY, CDR2 SVGEGT. The ends were cut back, 5 bases at V and 5 bases at J, with 13 bases in the middle. Here the CDR3 reads CASSIAGVHEQYF. CDR3 DNA sequence: TGTGCCAGCAGTATCGCAGGGGTCCACGAGCAGTACTTC.

This CDR3 reads CASSYAGGGYTF. As DNA, the CDR3 is TGTGCCAGCAGTTATGCTGGGGGGGGCTACACCTTC. V and J are TRBV6-2 or TRBV6-3 and TRBJ1-2, with D tentatively TRBD1 (5 bases). The CDR3 runs to 12 residues. With 3 bases removed from V and 8 bases from J, the gap between germline ends came to 10 bases. CDR1 and CDR2 from the germline V gene are MNHEY and SVGEGT.

The rearrangement uses TRBV14 and TRBJ2-3, with unresolved D. There are 14 residues in the CDR3. V dropped 1 base and J dropped 2 bases, with 7 bases sitting between them. Germline V gene lookup returns CDR1 SGHDN and CDR2 FVKESK. The CDR3 region is CASSQGLNTDTQYF. As DNA, the CDR3 is TGTGCCAGCAGCCAAGGACTCAACACAGATACGCAGTATTTT.

The J gene is TRBJ1-5, the V gene TRBV7-8; possibly TRBD1 for D (6 bases). V lost 4 bases and J lost 5, with 15 bases in between. CDR1 is SGHVS, CDR2 FQNEAQ, per germline. The CDR3 is 15 amino acids. The CDR3 sequence is CASSYRDKPDQPQHF. The CDR3 coding sequence is TGTGCCAGCAGCTACCGGGACAAACCTGATCAGCCCCAGCATTTT.

The gene calls are TRBV4-2 and TRBJ2-7, with 9 bases aligning to TRBD2. CDR1 and CDR2 (germline): LGHNA, YNFKEQ. The length of the CDR3 is 15 residues. With V trimmed by 1 base and J by 3 bases, 4 bases remained unmatched. This chain's CDR3 is CASSQVLAGFYEQYF. The DNA of the CDR3 is TGTGCCAGCAGCCAAGTTCTAGCGGGATTCTACGAGCAGTACTTC.

The chain recombines TRBV27 with TRBJ2-3, with D possibly matching TRBD2 (5 bases). The CDR3 extends over 15 amino acids. V was pared by 2 bases and J by 1 base, with 10 bases between. Per germline, CDR1 MNHEY and CDR2 SMNVEV (reference sequence). CDR3 in DNA: TGTGCCAGCAGTTTAAAGAGGGTGGGCACAGATACGCAGTATTTT. This gives the protein CASSLKRVGTDTQYF.

The rearrangement links TRBV27 to TRBJ1-5, with 11 bases aligning to TRBD1. The V and J ends lost 5 bases and 6 bases, in that order; junction bases with no gene match: 3. This CDR3 is built from 14 residues. Looked up from germline, CDR1 is MNHEY and CDR2 is SMNVEV (reference sequence). CDR3 sequence reads: CASSGQGAIQPQHF. CDR3 DNA: TGTGCCAGCAGTGGACAGGGGGCTATTCAGCCCCAGCATTTT.

This clone was seen a single time. This sequence joins TRBV5-1 and TRBJ2-1; 7 bases match TRBD2. The CDR3 consists of 15 residues. V shed 0 bases, J shed 5 bases, and the junction held 5 bases outside the gene matches. Germline V gene data show CDR1 as SGHRS and CDR2 as YFSETQ. In DNA form, the CDR3 reads TGCGCCAGCAGCTTGGCCCCGCTAGCGGACAATGAGCAGTTCTTC. The encoded protein is CASSLAPLADNEQFF. The full variable domain, in which reference TRBV5-1 and TRBJ2-1 provide the parts outside the CDR3, is KAGVTQTPRYLIKTRGQQVTLSCSPISGHRSVSWYQQTPGQGLQFLFEYFSETQRNKGNFPGRFSGRQFSNSRSEMNVSTLELGDSALYLCASSLAPLADNEQFFGPGTRLTVL.

The rearrangement links TRBV7-8 to TRBJ2-7, with a weak D call TRBD1 (6 bases). Germline V lookup: CDR1 SGHVS, CDR2 FQNEAQ. V was pared by 1 base and J by 7 bases, with 17 bases between. This CDR3 contains 15 residues. The CDR3 is CASSLEQGRGREQYF. Here the CDR3 DNA reads TGTGCCAGCAGCTTAGAACAGGGAAGAGGTCGAGAGCAGTACTTC.

This chain uses TRBV7-8 with TRBJ1-6; no clear D. The V gene lost 0 bases and the J gene lost 8 bases, with 5 bases spanning the gap. Looked up from germline, CDR1 is SGHVS and CDR2 is FQNEAQ. The length of the CDR3 is 13 residues. The CDR3 DNA reads TGTGCCAGCAGCTTAGCGCGGGATTCACCCCTCCACTTT. Its protein product is CASSLARDSPLHF.

V gene TRBV30 combines with J gene TRBJ2-7, with TRBD2 identical over 10 bases. The V gene's germline CDR1 is GTSNPN and CDR2 SVGIG (reference sequence). This CDR3 region has 17 residues. V lost 0 bases, J lost 1 base, and 9 bases stayed unmatched. CDR3: CAWSVPRLAGSSYEQYF. In nucleotides, the CDR3 is TGTGCCTGGAGTGTCCCCCGACTAGCGGGTTCATCCTACGAGCAGTACTTC.

The rearrangement joins TRBV4-3 to TRBJ1-2; D gene unclear. Germline CDR1 is LGHNA and CDR2 is YSLEER. The CDR3 is 17 residues long. V was trimmed by 0 bases and J by 8 bases, leaving 22 bases between them. CDR3 residues: CASSQDPWAQTFGGYTF. The CDR3 region has the DNA TGCGCCAGCAGCCAAGACCCGTGGGCCCAGACGTTCGGAGGCTACACCTTC.